The sequence of this T cell receptor (beta chain) was determined in a study of blood T cell repertoires in COVID-19. Study summary: Sources were T cells, B-cell-depleted T cells, or PBMCs; the material itself was cDNA or gDNA.

CDR3 length: 15 amino acids. Germline V gives CDR1 MDHEN, CDR2 SYDVKM. V lost 6 bases and J 0 bases, leaving 11 bases between the germline ends. Produced via immunoSEQ multiplex PCR; TCRdb's table is partial and in-frame only. Of around 310,000 clones in the sample, almost 90% are singletons; the top ten hold around 0.97%. Recruited during active infection, patients (from Seattle) were subsequently followed longitudinally. The chain carries TRBV28 and TRBJ1-4; D is uncertain. The sample taken for sequencing was peripheral blood. The TCR originated in a woman aged 40 to 55 with COVID-19, enrolled during active disease. CDR3 residues: CASRRQGATNEKLFF. The CDR3 DNA reads TGTGCCAGCAGACGCCAAGGAGCAACTAATGAAAAACTGTTTTTT.